The 20 T cell receptor beta chains below were found in one sample sequenced in a study of Ad26.COV2.S vaccination and SARS-CoV-2 variants. The treatment is: around 19 received Ad26.COV2.S at low or high dose, single or two shots; 5 received placebo; per-sample allocation not given. Sampling occurred on day 63 after the first vaccine or placebo injection. Assay: immunoSEQ multiplex PCR; the TCRdb copy retains only in-frame clones and omits some. The table shows almost 400,000 clones, with around 91% occurring only once. Here the sequenced sample was peripheral blood, taken in a trial of Ad26.COV2.S vaccine versus placebo. These receptors were collected from a person between 18 and 60 years old who received the Ad26.COV2.S COVID-19 vaccine or a placebo.

This chain connects TRBV4-2 to TRBJ2-7; D gene unclear. The CDR3 totals 15 residues. Trimming took off 0 bases at V and 2 bases at J, with 11 bases between the two ends. Germline V gene data show CDR1 as LGHNA and CDR2 as YNFKEQ. The CDR3 DNA follows: TGTGCCAGCAGCCAAGATAGGGCAAACGCCTACGAGCAGTACTTC. This sequence encodes CASSQDRANAYEQYF.

The chain couples TRBV11-2 to TRBJ2-3; D may be TRBD1 (7 bases). The CDR3 consists of 15 residues. Germline V lookup: CDR1 SGHAT, CDR2 FQNNGV. The V gene lost 4 bases and the J gene lost 0 bases, with 11 bases spanning the gap. CDR3: CASSSTGTSTDTQYF. CDR3 nucleotide sequence: TGTGCCAGCAGCTCGACAGGGACTAGCACAGATACGCAGTATTTT.

The rearrangement uses TRBV4-2 and TRBJ1-4, with D perhaps matching TRBD1 (6 bases). The CDR3 runs 15 residues. CDR1 and CDR2 (germline): LGHNA, YNFKEQ. Trimming left V 4 bases short and J 8 bases short, with 17 bases between. CDR3 in DNA: TGTGCCAGCAGCCCATCCCACAGGGAGGACGAAAAACTGTTTTTT. This codes for CASSPSHREDEKLFF.

The rearrangement links TRBV27 to TRBJ1-5; D is unclear. The CDR3 totals 15 residues. CDR1 and CDR2 (germline): MNHEY, SMNVEV (reference sequence). The V end lost 3 bases, the J end lost 2 bases, and 11 bases lay between the germline ends. CDR3: CASSFRSGGNQPQHF. For the CDR3, the DNA is TGTGCCAGCAGTTTTAGGTCCGGGGGCAATCAGCCCCAGCATTTT.

The rearrangement uses TRBV9 and TRBJ2-6, with TRBD2 matching 13 bases. The J segment lost 0 bases and the V segment lost 3 bases, leaving 9 bases of the junction unmatched. CDR3 length equals 20 residues. Germline values: CDR1 SGDLS, CDR2 YYNGEE. CDR3 in amino acids: CASSASGLAGVNSGANVLTF. CDR3 coding DNA: TGTGCCAGCAGCGCTAGCGGACTAGCGGGAGTCAACTCTGGGGCCAACGTCCTGACTTTC.

The chain uses TRBV3-1 (or the pseudogene TRBV3-2) and TRBJ2-3; D remains ambiguous. Trimming removed 4 bases at V and 5 bases at J, with 7 bases between. The germline CDR1 and CDR2 sequences are LGHDT and YNNKEL (reference sequence). This CDR3 has 12 amino acids. Here the CDR3 reads CASSLSKDTQYF. The DNA for the CDR3 is TGTGCCAGCAGCCTCTCTAAAGATACGCAGTATTTT.

The V gene is TRBV3-1 (or the pseudogene TRBV3-2), the J gene TRBJ2-2, with 8 bases fitting TRBD1. CDR3 size: 16 residues. Trimming at V came to 3 bases and at J to 1 base, leaving 4 bases not matched to a gene. Germline CDR1 reads LGHDT; CDR2 reads YNNKEL (reference sequence). Here the CDR3 DNA reads TGTGCCAGCAGCCACCGGACAGGGATGAACACCGGGGAGCTGTTTTTT. Its translation: CASSHRTGMNTGELFF.

The gene calls are TRBV7-2 and TRBJ2-3; TRBD1 or TRBD2 may be the D gene (5 bases each). Per germline, CDR1 SGHTA and CDR2 FQGNSA. Between the trimmed V and J ends, which lost 6 bases and 0 bases, there was a span of 19 bases. The CDR3 covers 17 residues. CDR3 protein: CASRHTPGRPSTDTQYF. CDR3 sequence (DNA): TGTGCCAGCAGACACACTCCGGGACGACCTAGCACAGATACGCAGTATTTT.

The V call is TRBV5-4, the J call TRBJ2-7; D possibly corresponds to TRBD2 (6 bases). The V and J ends lost 2 bases and 2 bases respectively, with 14 bases between them. CDR1 SGHNT and CDR2 YYREEE come from the germline V gene (reference sequence). This CDR3 comprises 15 residues. The CDR3 coding sequence is TGTGCCAGCAGCTTTGGAGCGGGTTTAACCTACGAGCAGTACTTC. Encoded protein: CASSFGAGLTYEQYF.

The genes are TRBV5-4 and TRBJ2-3, with a possible D match to TRBD1 (6 bases). The length of the CDR3 is 12 residues. Germline CDR1 reads SGHNT; CDR2 reads YYREEE (reference sequence). V was clipped by 4 bases and J by 8 bases, with 11 bases between them. This CDR3 is CASSPGTSTQYF. CDR3 sequence (DNA): TGTGCCAGCAGCCCTGGGACAAGTACGCAGTATTTT. Using reference TRBV5-4 and TRBJ2-3 for the parts outside the CDR3, the full variable domain is ETGVTQSPTHLIKTRGQQVTLRCSSQSGHNTVSWYQQALGQGPQFIFQYYREEENGRGNFPPRFSGLQFPNYSSELNVNALELDDSALYLCASSPGTSTQYFGPGTRLTVL.

V is TRBV18 and J is TRBJ2-3; D may be TRBD1 or TRBD2 (5 bases each). Germline V CDR1 and CDR2: KGHSH, LQKENI. The length of the CDR3 is 18 residues. Trimming removed 3 bases from V and 6 bases from J, with 25 bases in between. The CDR3, as DNA: TGTGCCAGCTCACCGGGAGAGACACCGGGGCTACCAAGGGATACGCAGTATTTT. This translates into CASSPGETPGLPRDTQYF.

This sequence joins TRBV28 and TRBJ1-2, with 7 bases matching TRBD1. The ends lost 4 bases at V and 0 bases at J; junction bases unmatched: 8. CDR3 length: 16 residues. Germline-derived CDR1 and CDR2 are MDHEN and SYDVKM. The CDR3 reads CASSSTGKPSNYGYTF. The CDR3 coding sequence is TGTGCCAGCAGTTCGACAGGGAAACCTTCTAACTATGGCTACACCTTC.

This sequence joins TRBV27 and TRBJ1-5, with 8 bases identical to TRBD1. Germline values: CDR1 MNHEY, CDR2 SMNVEV (reference sequence). CDR3 size: 16 residues. V lost 5 bases, J lost 4 bases, and 10 bases stayed unmatched. The CDR3 DNA sequence: TGTGCCAGCAGTATCCTCAGGGGGCTGGGGAATCAGCCCCAGCATTTT. Its translation: CASSILRGLGNQPQHF.

The rearrangement links TRBV5-5 to TRBJ1-2; D is perhaps TRBD1 (6 bases). Trimming took off 0 bases at V and 4 bases at J, with 16 bases between the two ends. Looked up from germline, CDR1 is SGHKS and CDR2 is YYEKEE (reference sequence). The CDR3 sequence is 16 residues long. CDR3 protein: CASSLARQTGVYGYTF. The CDR3 DNA reads TGTGCCAGCAGCTTGGCTCGACAGACAGGAGTCTATGGCTACACCTTC.

The chain is built from TRBV4-1 and TRBJ2-5; TRBD1 matches at 11 bases. Germline loops: CDR1 MGHRA, CDR2 YSYEKL. The CDR3 runs 15 residues. V trimming: 4 bases; J trimming: 1 base; junction bases outside the gene matches: 2. CDR3 sequence: CASSRDRGTQETQYF. DNA for the CDR3: TGCGCCAGCAGCCGGGACAGGGGGACCCAAGAGACCCAGTACTTC.

CDR3 sequence reads: CASRWVAAQETQYF. For the CDR3, the DNA is TGTGCCAGCAGATGGGTAGCGGCACAAGAGACCCAGTACTTC. V gene TRBV6-5 combines with J gene TRBJ2-5, with D maybe TRBD2 (6 bases). V was pared by 6 bases and J by 2 bases, with 13 bases between. This CDR3 is 14 amino acids long. Germline loops: CDR1 MNHEY, CDR2 SVGAGI.

The V call is TRBV29-1, the J call TRBJ1-3; D call uncertain. V was trimmed by 0 bases and J by 7 bases, leaving 4 bases between them. CDR1 and CDR2 from the germline V gene are SQVTM and ANQGSEA. CDR3 size: 11 residues. The CDR3 spells CSVEDGNTIYF. Here the CDR3 DNA reads TGCAGCGTTGAAGATGGGAACACCATATATTTT.

This sequence joins TRBV19 and TRBJ2-7; no firm D call. This CDR3 spans 13 amino acids. Germline V lookup: CDR1 LNHDA, CDR2 SQIVND (reference sequence). V was pared by 3 bases and J by 2 bases, with 8 bases between. CDR3 region: CASSIEHTYEQYF. The DNA for the CDR3 is TGTGCCAGTAGTATCGAACACACCTACGAGCAGTACTTC. Full variable domain (remainder filled in from reference TRBV19 and TRBJ2-7): DGGITQSPKYLFRKEGQNVTLSCEQNLNHDAMYWYRQDPGQGLRLIYYSQIVNDFQKGDIAEGYSVSREKKESFPLTVTSAQKNPTAFYLCASSIEHTYEQYFGPGTRLTVT.

The chain is built from TRBV6-1 and TRBJ1-2, with 7 bases identical to TRBD1. The CDR3 extends over 15 amino acids. Germline lookup yields CDR1 MNHNS and CDR2 SASEGT. V dropped 3 bases and J dropped 4; count of bases not matched to a gene: 8. The CDR3 DNA follows: TGTGCCAGCAGTGACCCTCGACAGGGACGCTATGGCTACACCTTC. It yields the protein CASSDPRQGRYGYTF.

The chain recombines TRBV28 with TRBJ2-3; D is undetermined. With 1 base removed from V and 8 bases from J, the gap between germline ends came to 4 bases. The CDR3 has 11 residues. Germline assignment: CDR1 MDHEN and CDR2 SYDVKM. This chain's CDR3 is CASSLLGTQYF. In DNA form, the CDR3 reads TGTGCCAGCAGTTTATTGGGTACGCAGTATTTT.